The clone carrying this T cell receptor beta chain was observed a few times. Its specificity is unknown. The germline gives CDR1 SQVTM, CDR2 ANQGSEA. The CDR3 covers 15 residues. V lost 6 bases and J lost 6, with 24 bases in between. Expressed TCRB transcripts were sequenced after all isolated RNA was converted to cDNA. The table came from immunoSEQ multiplex PCR; TCRdb's copy has only in-frame clones and leaves some out. The sample yields approximately 250,000 clones, 16% seen once. The entry originates in a study of beta chain features in type 1 diabetes. Sorted CD4+ subsets: naive, central memory, regulatory, stem cell-like memory (CD45RO/CCR7/CD25/CD127/CD95/CD27 panel). Study-wide results and caveats: Whether HLA type affects TCRB rearrangement stayed undetermined in the present work. Lower insertion and higher deletion counts appeared at VDJ junctions in type 1 diabetes patients. TCRB CDR3s from Type 1 diabetes patients were moderately but significantly shorter in all four CD4+ subsets.

The TCR sequence derives from a man in his thirties or forties with type 1 diabetes. The chain joins TRBV29-1 to TRBJ2-7; D might be TRBD1 (8 bases). Sequenced material: naive CD4+ T cells from blood. In DNA form, the CDR3 reads TGCAGCGTCCGAGACAGGGGAGGGTCTTTTCTCGAGCAGTACTTC. This gives the protein CSVRDRGGSFLEQYF.